This T cell receptor beta chain is from a study of T cell responses to AZD1222 COVID-19 vaccine. Study-wide results and limits: The donors showed a predominance of white British ancestry and of females, with possible underestimation of clonal diversity. Vaccine-related CD4 TCRs covered spike, predominating at 160-218 and 743-854.

The table came from immunoSEQ multiplex PCR; TCRdb's copy has only in-frame clones and leaves some out. Found here are roughly 120,000 clones, about nine tenths of them singletons; the top ten hold about 7.8%. V lost 1 base and J lost 5, with 11 bases in between. The CDR3 has 14 amino acids. The V gene's germline CDR1 is SGHDN and CDR2 FVKESK. Remarks on this clone: The antigen is unknown.

Sample: peripheral blood, taken on day 0 of AZD1222 vaccination. V and J are TRBV14 and TRBJ2-5; D gene ambiguous. The TCR comes from an adult in good health. Here the CDR3 reads CASSQVSTRETQYF. For the CDR3, the DNA is TGTGCCAGCAGCCAAGTCTCAACCCGGGAGACCCAGTACTTC.